This T cell receptor (beta chain) was sequenced in a study of cytomegalovirus exposure and HLA in healthy donors. Some clones are missing from TCRdb's copy, which holds only in-frame ones; the method was immunoSEQ multiplex PCR. The sample includes roughly 100,000 clones, about 95% of them seen just once. A word on this clone: One end of the junction fails to match germline, which may point to a read error.

The CDR3 length is 15 residues. Germline assignment: CDR1 SSHAT and CDR2 FNYEAQ (reference sequence). The source of this sequence is a woman aged 18-30 years in good health and CMV-seronegative. The gene calls are TRBV7-7 and TRBJ2-5; tentative D call: TRBD1 (8 bases). The material sequenced was PBMCs. CDR3 sequence: CASSSTYRGGETQYF. In DNA form, the CDR3 reads TGTGCTAGCAGCTCGACTTACAGGGGGGGGGAGACCCAGTACTTC.